The clone carrying this TCR beta chain has a single count. This record belongs to a study of blood T cell repertoires in COVID-19. This CDR3 has 13 amino acids. Trimming removed 7 bases from V and 2 bases from J; junction bases left unmatched: 3. Generated by immunoSEQ multiplex PCR, the TCRdb table keeps only in-frame clones and is missing some. The data hold roughly 180,000 clones, with 70% to 90% observed a single time. This rearrangement joins TRBV12-3 or TRBV12-4 to TRBJ1-2; 8 bases are a match to TRBD1. The receptor was derived from a man aged 70 or older with active or convalescent COVID-19. Sequencing was performed on peripheral blood. The CDR3 reads CASTRQGNYGYTF. CDR3 sequence (DNA): TGTGCCAGCACCAGACAGGGGAACTATGGCTACACCTTC.